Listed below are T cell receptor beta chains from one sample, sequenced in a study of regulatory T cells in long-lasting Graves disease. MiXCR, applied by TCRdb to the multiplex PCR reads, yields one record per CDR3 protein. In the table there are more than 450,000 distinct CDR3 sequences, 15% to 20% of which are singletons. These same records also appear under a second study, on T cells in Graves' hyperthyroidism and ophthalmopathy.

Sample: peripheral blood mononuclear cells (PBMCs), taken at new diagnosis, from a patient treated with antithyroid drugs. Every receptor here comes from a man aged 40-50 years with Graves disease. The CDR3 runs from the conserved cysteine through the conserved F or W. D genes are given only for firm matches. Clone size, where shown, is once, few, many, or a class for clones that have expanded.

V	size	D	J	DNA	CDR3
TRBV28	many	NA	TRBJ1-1	TGTGCCAGCAGTCTCTCGATGCCAACTGAAGCTTTCTTT	CASSLSMPTEAFF
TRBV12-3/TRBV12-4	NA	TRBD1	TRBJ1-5	TGTGCCAGCAGTCCACCCGGGACAGGGAGTAATCAGCCCCAGCATTTT	CASSPPGTGSNQPQHF
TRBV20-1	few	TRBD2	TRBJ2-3	TGCAGTGCTAGAGTACTAGCGACCTCCACAGATACGCAGTATTTT	CSARVLATSTDTQYF
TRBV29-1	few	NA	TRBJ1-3	TGCAGCGTGAGGGGGGCTGGAAACACCATATATTTT	CSVRGAGNTIYF
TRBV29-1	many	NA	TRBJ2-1	TGCAGCGTTGAACGACAAGACAAAAATGAGCAGTTCTTC	CSVERQDKNEQFF
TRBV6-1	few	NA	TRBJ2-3	TGTGCCAGCAGTACCAGGGGGGTTGGAGATACGCAGTATTTT	CASSTRGVGDTQYF
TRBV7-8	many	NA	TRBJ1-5	TGTGCCAGCAGCCCACAGGGTCGGAGCAATCAGCCCCAGCATTTT	CASSPQGRSNQPQHF
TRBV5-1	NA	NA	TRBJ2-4	TGCGCCAGCAGCCCCGACGGGGCCTGGGGCATTCAGTACTTC	CASSPDGAWGIQYF
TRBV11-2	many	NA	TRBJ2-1	TGTGCCAGCAGCTTAGTCCGGGGCTCCTACAATGAGCAGTTCTTC	CASSLVRGSYNEQFF
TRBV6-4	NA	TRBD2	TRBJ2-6	TGTGCCAGCAGTAATAAACCGGGACTAGCGGAGTTCTCTGGGGCCAACGTCCTGACTTTC	CASSNKPGLAEFSGANVLTF
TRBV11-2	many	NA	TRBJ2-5	TGTGCCAGCAGCTCCCGGGGCTTCCAAGAGACCCAGTACTTC	CASSSRGFQETQYF
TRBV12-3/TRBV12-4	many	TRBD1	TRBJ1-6	TGTGCCAGCAGTTTCGGGACAGTCGACGGTTCACCCCTCCACTTT	CASSFGTVDGSPLHF
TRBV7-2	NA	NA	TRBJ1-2	TGTGCCAGCAGCCCGTCTCGACAGCCCTATGGCTACACCTTC	CASSPSRQPYGYTF
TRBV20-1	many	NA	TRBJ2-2	TGCAGTGCTATCGACAGGAACACCGGGGAGCTGTTTTTT	CSAIDRNTGELFF
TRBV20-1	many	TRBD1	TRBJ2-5	TGCAGTGCTGAGACAGGGGGAGAGACCCAGTACTTC	CSAETGGETQYF
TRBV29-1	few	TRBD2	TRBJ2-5	TGCAGCGTTGAAAAGACCGGGGGGTCCCAAGAGACCCAGTACTTC	CSVEKTGGSQETQYF
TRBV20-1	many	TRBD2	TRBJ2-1	TGCAGTGCCGAGCGGACTAGCGGTTACAATGAGCAGTTCTTC	CSAERTSGYNEQFF
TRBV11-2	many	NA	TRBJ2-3	TGTGCCAGCAGCTTAGCGGGAGTCCAGTTAGATACGCAGTATTTT	CASSLAGVQLDTQYF
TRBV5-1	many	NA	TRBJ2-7	TGCGCCAGCAGCTTGGCCGGGGAGAGGTCCTACGAGCAGTACTTC	CASSLAGERSYEQYF
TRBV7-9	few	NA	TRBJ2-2	TGTGCCAGCAACCCCGGGACACTGTTGGGGATACGTAACACCGGGGAGCTGTTTTTT	CASNPGTLLGIRNTGELFF
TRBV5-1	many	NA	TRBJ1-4	TGCGCCAGCAGCTTCCTCGGAGCAACTAATGAAAAACTGTTTTTT	CASSFLGATNEKLFF
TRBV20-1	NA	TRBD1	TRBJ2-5	TGCAGTGCTAGGGGGGACAGGGGGCCGCAAGAGACCCAGTACTTC	CSARGDRGPQETQYF
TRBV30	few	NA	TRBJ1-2	TGTGCCTGGAGTACACATTGGGTTGGCTACACCTTC	CAWSTHWVGYTF
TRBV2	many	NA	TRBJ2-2	TGTGCCAGCAGTGTTTGGCCCGCCGGGGAGCTGTTTTTT	CASSVWPAGELFF
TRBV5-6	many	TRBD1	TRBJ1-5	TGTGCCAGCAGCTTGGGGGGACAGTATAGCAATCAGCCCCAGCATTTT	CASSLGGQYSNQPQHF
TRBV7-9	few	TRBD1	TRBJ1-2	TGTGCCAGCAGCCCCGGACAGGGGGCGAGTTATGGCTACACCTTC	CASSPGQGASYGYTF
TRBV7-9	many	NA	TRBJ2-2	TGTGCCAGCACCATCTCAGGGCGGGGGGAGCTGTTTTTT	CASTISGRGELFF
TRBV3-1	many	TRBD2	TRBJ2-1	TGTGCCAGCAGCCTGGGACTAGCGGGAGGGCCCTACAATGAGCAGTTCTTC	CASSLGLAGGPYNEQFF
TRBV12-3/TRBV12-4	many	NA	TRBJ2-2	TGTGCCAGCAGTCCCGGCGGGTGGGCCACCGGGGAGCTGTTTTTT	CASSPGGWATGELFF
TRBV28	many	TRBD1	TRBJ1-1	TGTGCCAGCAGCCTCTCACAGGGGGGCCCGAACACTGAAGCTTTCTTT	CASSLSQGGPNTEAFF
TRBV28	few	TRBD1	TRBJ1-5	TGTGCCGCGGACAGGCCCAATCAGCCCCAGCATTTT	CAADRPNQPQHF
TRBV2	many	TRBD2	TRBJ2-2	TGTGCCAGTGATAGCGGGAGGGCTAGTACCGGGGAGCTGTTTTTT	CASDSGRASTGELFF
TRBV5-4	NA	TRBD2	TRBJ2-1	TGTGCCAGCAGCTTGGCCCCGGGACTAGCGGGAGGATCCTACAATGAGCAGTTCTTC	CASSLAPGLAGGSYNEQFF
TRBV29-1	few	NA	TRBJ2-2	NA	CSVARGASGERFF
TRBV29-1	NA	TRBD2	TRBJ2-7	TGCAGCGTTGGACTAGCGCGAGACGAGCAGTACTTC	CSVGLARDEQYF
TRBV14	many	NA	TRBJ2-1	TGTGCCAGCAGCCAAACCGGACGGGGGGCGCTTAATGAGCAGTTCTTC	CASSQTGRGALNEQFF
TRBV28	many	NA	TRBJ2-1	TGTGCCAGCAGTTCGAACAGGGGAGGCGGGGATGAGCAGTTCTTC	CASSSNRGGGDEQFF
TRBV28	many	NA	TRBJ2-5	TGTGCCAGCAGTTTCAGGCGGCCGGAGCGAGATGACCAAGAGACCCAGTACTTC	CASSFRRPERDDQETQYF
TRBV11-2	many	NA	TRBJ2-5	TGTGCCAGCAGCTTATGGCTACCCCCAGAGACCCAGTACTTC	CASSLWLPPETQYF
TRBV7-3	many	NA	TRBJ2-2	TGTGCCAGCAGCTTGGTGGGGAACACCGGGGAGCTGTTTTTT	CASSLVGNTGELFF
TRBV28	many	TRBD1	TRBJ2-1	TGTGCCAGCAGCTTGACAGGGGGCGAGCGGTTCTTC	CASSLTGGERFF
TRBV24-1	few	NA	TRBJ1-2	TGTGCCACCAGTGATTCTGGACACCTCTATGGCTACACCTTC	CATSDSGHLYGYTF
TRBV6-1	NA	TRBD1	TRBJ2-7	TGTGCCAGCAGGGGACAGGGGGCGAACACCCCCTTCTACGAGCAGTACTTC	CASRGQGANTPFYEQYF
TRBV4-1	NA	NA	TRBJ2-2	TGCGCCAGCAGCCAAGACTCCGGGTTCACCGGGGAGCTGTTTTTT	CASSQDSGFTGELFF
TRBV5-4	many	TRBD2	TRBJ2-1	TGTGCCAGCAGCTCCGCCACTAGCGGGACGTACAATGAGCAGTTCTTC	CASSSATSGTYNEQFF
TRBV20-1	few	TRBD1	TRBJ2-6	TGCAGTGCTAGATTACCGACAGGGCCACCTTCTGGGGCCAACGTCCTGACTTTC	CSARLPTGPPSGANVLTF
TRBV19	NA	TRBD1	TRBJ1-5	TGTGCCAGTAGTATTGAGGGGGCGAGCAATCAGCCCCAGCATTTT	CASSIEGASNQPQHF
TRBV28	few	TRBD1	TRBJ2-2	TGTGCCAGCAGTTTAGGGACAGGGTTAGCCGGGGAGCTGTTTTTT	CASSLGTGLAGELFF
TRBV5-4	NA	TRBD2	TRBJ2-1	TGTGCCAGCAGCCTTCTAGCGGGGCCCTACGATGAGCAGTTCTTC	CASSLLAGPYDEQFF
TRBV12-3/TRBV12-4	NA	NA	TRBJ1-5	TGTGCCAGCACCCGATTGGCCGGAGGGAATCAGCCCCAGCATTTT	CASTRLAGGNQPQHF
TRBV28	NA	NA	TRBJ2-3	TGTGCCAGCAGTTTATTTCGGCCCACAGATACGCAGTATTTT	CASSLFRPTDTQYF
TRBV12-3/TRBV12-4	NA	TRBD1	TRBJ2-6	TGTGCCAGCAGTTTAGCGACAGGGGGTCGGGGGGCCAACGTCCTGACTTTC	CASSLATGGRGANVLTF
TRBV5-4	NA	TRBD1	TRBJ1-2	TGTGCCAGCAGCCTTTACGGGACAGGGCTTAGGAACTATGGCTACACCTTC	CASSLYGTGLRNYGYTF
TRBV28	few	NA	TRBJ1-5	TGTGCCAGCAGGGGGGGGACAAGCGGAAATCAGCCCCAGCATTTT	CASRGGTSGNQPQHF
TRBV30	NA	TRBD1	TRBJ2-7	TGTGCCTGGAAATCGGGACAGGGGCCCGCCTACGAGCAGTACTTC	CAWKSGQGPAYEQYF
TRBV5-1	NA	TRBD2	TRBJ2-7	TGCGCCAGCAGCTTGGCGCTGCGGGAGGGCCTATTTGAGCAGTACTTC	CASSLALREGLFEQYF
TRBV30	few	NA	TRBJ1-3	TGTGCCTGGAGGAGCTCCGGGACAACAACTCTGGAAGACACCATATATTTT	CAWRSSGTTTLEDTIYF
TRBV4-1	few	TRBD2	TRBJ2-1	TGCGCCAGCAGCCCCAGCGGGAGGGGCCTGGGGTCCTCCTACAATGAGCAGTTCTTC	CASSPSGRGLGSSYNEQFF
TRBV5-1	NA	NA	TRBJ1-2	TGCGCCAGCAGCTTGGGATGGGCAGGGAAGGATGGCTACACCTTC	CASSLGWAGKDGYTF